This TCR beta chain was documented in a study of regulatory T cells in long-lasting Graves disease. About the study: The study enrolled newly diagnosed Graves' patients on antithyroid drugs under 3 months. The study, taken as a whole, reports: Accuracy was perhaps lowered by the small sample size. New patients shared 966 public clonotypes, fewer than the 2,500 to 3,500 shared by persistent patients.

Worth noting for this clonotype: What it recognizes is unknown.

Germline V gene sequence: CDR1 LNHDA, CDR2 SQIVND (reference sequence). This CDR3 spans 15 amino acids. The V end lost 3 bases, the J end lost 5 bases, and 16 bases lay between the germline ends. Both iRepertoire HTBI primers and Arm-PCR of CDR3 regions were used to build the TCR beta libraries. TCRdb analysed the multiplex PCR reads with MiXCR anew, one entry per CDR3 protein. The data hold 520,000 or so distinct CDR3 sequences, with about 11% observed a single time. Time point specified: newly diagnosed GD, antithyroid drugs for less than 3 months. The TCR library used RNA extracted from PBMCs. In addition, the sample was reused for a study of T cells in Graves' hyperthyroidism and ophthalmopathy. That work contributes: Classification by a 13 V-J model distinguished ophthalmopathy from stable hyperthyroidism.

This clonotype was sampled from a woman in her twenties or thirties with Graves disease. The sequencing here drew on peripheral blood mononuclear cells (PBMCs), taken at new diagnosis, from a patient treated with antithyroid drugs. V is TRBV19 and J is TRBJ1-1; D possibly corresponds to TRBD1 (6 bases). This chain's CDR3 is CASSITGRSYTEAFF. CDR3 sequence (DNA): TGTGCCAGTAGTATCACAGGGCGGAGTTATACTGAAGCTTTCTTT.